A selection of T cell receptor beta chains follows, all from one sample in a study of response to subunit inactivated influenza vaccine. TCRdb fed the RT-PCR reads into MiXCR, producing one record per CDR3 protein. In the table there are about 780,000 distinct CDR3 sequences, less than 20% of which are singletons. The sample here was PBMCs from blood, taken about 5 days after vaccination. These receptors came from a man aged 50-59 years who received an inactivated influenza vaccine. Both conserved end residues are part of each CDR3. A D gene is named only where the DNA matches it firmly. Where a row states a size, it is once, few, many or the class of an expanded clone; other rows omit it.

TRBV5-6	NA	TRBJ2-2	few	19	TGTGCCAGCAGCTTGTGGGGGCCAGGGCTAGCCGCGAACACCGGGGAGCTGTTTTTT	CASSLWGPGLAANTGELFF
TRBV10-3	NA	TRBJ1-1	NA	13	TGTGCCACCCGAAGGGGCCTGAACACTGAAGCTTTCTTT	CATRRGLNTEAFF
TRBV11-2	TRBD2	TRBJ2-5	NA	19	TGTGCCAGCAGCGTGGGACTAGCGGGCAGCTCTACTAAGGGTGGGACCCAGTACTTC	CASSVGLAGSSTKGGTQYF
TRBV20-1	TRBD1	TRBJ2-1	NA	14	TGCAGTGCTCTGTCGGGACAGGGCTACTATGAGCAGTTCTTC	CSALSGQGYYEQFF
TRBV6-1	NA	TRBJ2-2	many	16	TGTGCCAGCAGTCCGCAGGGTTTTGCGAACACCGGGGAGCTGTTTTTT	CASSPQGFANTGELFF
TRBV15	NA	TRBJ2-7	few	16	TGTGCCACCAGCAGAGACCCGGACAGCGGAACCTACGAGCAGTACTTC	CATSRDPDSGTYEQYF
TRBV27	TRBD1	TRBJ2-1	many	14	TGTGCCAGCAGAATTGGACAGGGACGGAATGAGCAGTTCTTC	CASRIGQGRNEQFF
TRBV10-3	TRBD2	TRBJ2-7	few	18	TGTGCCATCAGAACATGGACTAGCGGGGGGGCCGGGTCCTACGAGCAGTACTTC	CAIRTWTSGGAGSYEQYF
TRBV28	NA	TRBJ2-7	NA	13	TGTGCCAGCAAGGTTGGAAACTCCTACGAGCAGTACTTC	CASKVGNSYEQYF
TRBV12-3/TRBV12-4	NA	TRBJ1-5	few	15	TGTGCCAGCAGTTTAGATCGGGGGCCAAATCAGCCCCAGCATTTT	CASSLDRGPNQPQHF
TRBV7-2	NA	TRBJ2-3	NA	17	TGTGCCAGCAGCAGACGGTGGCTTAAAGCTGGCACAGATACGCAGTATTTT	CASSRRWLKAGTDTQYF
TRBV12-3/TRBV12-4	TRBD1	TRBJ1-2	NA	11	TGTGCCATAAGGACAGGCGGCGGCTACACCTTC	CAIRTGGGYTF
TRBV20-1	TRBD2	TRBJ2-1	NA	13	TGCAGTGCTCCCCGACTAGCCGGCAATGAGCAGTTCTTC	CSAPRLAGNEQFF
TRBV13	NA	TRBJ2-5	few	15	TGTGCCAGCAGCATCATGCCAGGGGAGGGGGAGACCCAGTACTTC	CASSIMPGEGETQYF
TRBV20-1	NA	TRBJ2-7	many	13	TGCAGTGCTAGAGATTCCTATAGTCACGAGCAGTACTTC	CSARDSYSHEQYF
TRBV7-9	TRBD1	TRBJ2-7	NA	16	TGTGCCAGCAGCTTAGTTGGGGACAGGCCAACCTACGACCAGTACTTC	CASSLVGDRPTYDQYF
TRBV10-3	NA	TRBJ2-5	NA	15	TGTGCCATCAGTGGGGGGACGGACGAGGGGGAGACCCAGTACTTC	CAISGGTDEGETQYF
TRBV20-1	TRBD2	TRBJ2-3	NA	18	TGCAGTGTCCTCCCTAGCGGGGGGGTCAGAAGGGGCACAGATACGCAGTATTTT	CSVLPSGGVRRGTDTQYF
TRBV12-3/TRBV12-4	NA	TRBJ2-7	NA	15	TGTGCCAGCAGTTTACGGCCAGGGGCTGTCTACGAGCAGTACTTC	CASSLRPGAVYEQYF
TRBV24-1	TRBD1	TRBJ2-1	few	15	TGTGCCACCAGTGACTGGGACAGGGGGAACAATGAGCAGTTCTTC	CATSDWDRGNNEQFF
TRBV29-1	TRBD2	TRBJ2-3	many	14	TGCAGCGTTGAGGGACTAGTACGGCTACACACGCAGTATTTT	CSVEGLVRLHTQYF
TRBV9	TRBD2	TRBJ2-7	few	15	TGTGCCAGCAGCGTAGCGACTAGCAGCGACTACGAGCAGTACTTC	CASSVATSSDYEQYF
TRBV6-5	TRBD1	TRBJ1-2	NA	15	TGTGCCAGCAGTTTCTACGGACAGGGGAACTATGGCTACACTTTC	CASSFYGQGNYGYTF
TRBV20-1	TRBD1	TRBJ2-7	NA	15	TGCAGTGCTGGACGACCGGGACAGGGTTCCGCCGAGCAGTACTTC	CSAGRPGQGSAEQYF
TRBV28	NA	TRBJ2-1	NA	14	TGTGCCAGCAGTTTTGGGACGGGCCGCAATGAGCAGTTCTTC	CASSFGTGRNEQFF
TRBV10-3	NA	TRBJ1-6	once	14	TGTGCCACCGCCGGGGAGGATACTAATTCACCCCTCCACTTT	CATAGEDTNSPLHF
TRBV7-2	NA	TRBJ2-7	NA	14	TGTGCCAGCAGCCGTAGTAGCGGCGCCTACGAGCAGTACTTC	CASSRSSGAYEQYF
TRBV29-1	NA	TRBJ2-5	many	13	TGCAGCGTTGGTCAGGTCCTCCAAGAGACCCAGTACTTC	CSVGQVLQETQYF
TRBV7-9	NA	TRBJ2-7	few	14	TGTGCCAGCAGCCAGTGGGACGGAAATTACGAGCAGTACTTC	CASSQWDGNYEQYF
TRBV21-1	NA	TRBJ2-1	few	14	TGTGCCAGCAGCGTGACGGGACGGCCCAATGAGCAGTTCTTC	CASSVTGRPNEQFF
TRBV12-3/TRBV12-4	TRBD1	TRBJ2-2	many	14	TGTGCCAGCACGAGGACAGGGGAAACCGGGGAGCTGTTTTTT	CASTRTGETGELFF
TRBV9	TRBD2	TRBJ2-1	NA	17	TGTGCCAGCAGCCCTCGACGGGAGGGAAGCTCCTACAATGAGCAGTTCTTC	CASSPRREGSSYNEQFF
TRBV4-1	NA	TRBJ2-5	NA	15	TGCGCCAGCAGCCAAGAAGGGCGGTACCAAGAGACCCAGTACTTC	CASSQEGRYQETQYF
TRBV20-1	NA	TRBJ2-5	NA	16	TGCAGTGCTAGAGATAGTATGGCTGGGAGGCTCGAGACCCAGTACTTC	CSARDSMAGRLETQYF
TRBV3-1	NA	TRBJ1-2	NA	13	TGTGCCAGCAGCCAAGAGGGGTGGAGTGGCTACACCTTC	CASSQEGWSGYTF
TRBV30	TRBD1	TRBJ2-7	NA	15	TGTGCCTGGAGTGGGGGACAGGGAATAGCCTACGAGCAGTACTTC	CAWSGGQGIAYEQYF
TRBV7-2	TRBD2	TRBJ2-7	many	14	TGTGCCAGCAGGGAATCTAGCGGGGTCCACGAGCAGTACTTC	CASRESSGVHEQYF
TRBV28	TRBD2	TRBJ2-3	NA	15	TGTGCCAGCCACCTAGGAAGCGGGAGAACAGATACGCAGTATTTT	CASHLGSGRTDTQYF
TRBV12-3/TRBV12-4	TRBD2	TRBJ2-2	many	17	TGTGCCAGCAGTTCCCAGCGCGGGGGTATTGTCACCGGGGAGCTGTTTTTT	CASSSQRGGIVTGELFF
TRBV12-3/TRBV12-4	TRBD2	TRBJ2-1	few	16	TGTGCCAGCAGGCTCCCGGGAGGGCCGCTACACAATGAGCAGTTCTTC	CASRLPGGPLHNEQFF
TRBV3-1	NA	TRBJ2-7	few	14	TGTGCCAGCAGCCACACTCTCGGGAAGGGCGAGCAGTACTTC	CASSHTLGKGEQYF
TRBV4-3	NA	TRBJ1-5	few	15	TGCGCCAGCAGCCAGGAAATCAGGGGAAATCAGCCCCAGCATTTT	CASSQEIRGNQPQHF
TRBV12-5	TRBD2	TRBJ2-1	few	14	TGTGCTAGTGGTTTTACGGGGGGTTACAATGAGCAGTTCTTC	CASGFTGGYNEQFF
TRBV5-1	NA	TRBJ2-3	NA	12	TGCGCCAGCAGCTTAAAGCTGGATACGCAGTATTTT	CASSLKLDTQYF
TRBV7-9	NA	TRBJ1-4	few	14	TGTGCCAGCAGCTTAGGACACTCTAATGAAAAACTGTTTTTT	CASSLGHSNEKLFF